These 15 T cell receptor beta chains were all obtained from the same sample, sequenced in a study of CD8 T cells in ankylosing spondylitis. Each CDR3 protein gets one entry after TCRdb re-called the 5' RACE reads with MiXCR. This table holds roughly 170,000 distinct CDR3 sequences, approximately 9.9% found once. The sequencing input was blood, either unsorted or a sorted T cell fraction (not recorded which). These receptors were collected from a female donor with ankylosing spondylitis or in good health (not recorded which).

This clonotype has more than one count but fewer than ten. CDR3 bases: TGTGCCAGCAGTCCTACCGGGACGGACACCCTTCGGCAGTACTTC. Translation: CASSPTGTDTLRQYF. The chain links TRBV6-2 or TRBV6-3 to TRBJ2-7; D assignment may be TRBD1 or TRBD2 (5 bases each). Germline CDR1 MNHEY, CDR2 SVGEGT. This CDR3 is 15 amino acids long. Trimming removed 5 bases from V and 9 bases from J, with 23 bases in between.

This chain uses TRBV29-1 with TRBJ1-1; no reliable D call. The CDR3 contains 12 residues. CDR1 SQVTM and CDR2 ANQGSEA come from the germline V gene. Trimming took 2 bases from V and 1 from J, leaving 5 bases between them. The DNA for the CDR3 is TGCAGCGTTGAAATCCAGAACACTGAAGCTTTCTTT. Its translation: CSVEIQNTEAFF.

This clonotype appeared many times. The rearrangement joins TRBV29-1 to TRBJ2-1; 8 bases agree with TRBD2. The germline CDR1 and CDR2 sequences are SQVTM and ANQGSEA. CDR3 length equals 15 residues. V lost 0 bases to trimming and J lost 6 bases; unmatched junction nucleotides: 7. The CDR3 loop reads CSVEEGTSGSNEQFF. For the CDR3, the DNA is TGCAGCGTTGAAGAGGGAACTAGCGGATCCAATGAGCAGTTCTTC.

This chain connects TRBV12-3 or TRBV12-4 to TRBJ2-5, with unresolved D. This CDR3 region has 13 residues. Trimming took off 3 bases at V and 5 bases at J, with 10 bases between the two ends. This chain's CDR3 is CASSLWVGETQYF. In nucleotides, the CDR3 is TGTGCCAGCAGTTTGTGGGTAGGGGAGACCCAGTACTTC.

This chain links TRBV11-2 with TRBJ2-2; the match to TRBD2 covers 7 bases. The ends lost 3 bases at V and 4 bases at J; junction bases unmatched: 5. Germline V gives CDR1 SGHAT, CDR2 FQNNGV. This CDR3 is 15 amino acids long. The chain's CDR3 is CASSFLAGATGELFF. CDR3 coding DNA: TGTGCCAGCAGCTTCTTAGCGGGTGCCACCGGGGAGCTGTTTTTT. Variable domain in full (rest from reference TRBV11-2 and TRBJ2-2): EAGVAQSPRYKIIEKRQSVAFWCNPISGHATLYWYQQILGQGPKLLIQFQNNGVVDDSQLPKDRFSAERLKGVDSTLKIQPAKLEDSAVYLCASSFLAGATGELFFGEGSRLTVL.

This clonotype was seen many times. V is TRBV4-2 and J is TRBJ2-1; TRBD2 matches 11 bases. The CDR3 totals 15 residues. Germline CDR1 is LGHNA and CDR2 is YNFKEQ. The J segment lost 6 bases and the V segment lost 3 bases, leaving 4 bases of the junction unmatched. The chain's CDR3 is CASSHTGTSGNEQFF. The CDR3 coding sequence is TGTGCCAGCAGCCACACCGGGACTAGCGGCAATGAGCAGTTCTTC.

The table lists this clonotype with a few counts. The gene calls are TRBV29-1 and TRBJ2-7; 9 bases match TRBD1. J gave up 2 bases and V 3 bases, and 5 bases lay outside the gene matches. The CDR3 consists of 14 residues. Germline V CDR1 and CDR2: SQVTM, ANQGSEA. The CDR3 sequence is CSVEGGQGTYEQYF. The CDR3 DNA is TGCAGCGTTGAGGGGGGACAGGGTACCTACGAGCAGTACTTC.

The table lists this clonotype with many counts. The J gene is TRBJ1-5, the V gene TRBV27; no reliable D call. The ends were cut back, 3 bases at V and 2 bases at J, with 2 bases in the middle. Looked up from germline, CDR1 is MNHEY and CDR2 is SMNVEV (reference sequence). The CDR3 sequence is 12 residues long. Here the CDR3 reads CASSFGNQPQHF. Written as DNA, the CDR3 is TGTGCCAGCAGTTTTGGCAATCAGCCCCAGCATTTT.

There are many counts of this clonotype. The chain combines TRBV12-3 or TRBV12-4 with TRBJ1-2; TRBD1 matches at 10 bases. V shed 5 bases and J 4 bases; nucleotides not matched to a gene: 7. This CDR3 is 15 amino acids long. Here the CDR3 reads CASSGPGQGTYGYTF. CDR3 sequence (DNA): TGTGCCAGCAGTGGACCGGGACAGGGGACCTATGGCTACACCTTC.

For this clonotype: A much larger clone lies a single base off, so this may be a read error. J is TRBJ2-1 and V is TRBV2; 11 bases match TRBD2. After removal of 6 bases from V and 5 bases from J, the junction contained 15 bases not matched to a gene. Germline V CDR1 and CDR2: SNHLY, FYNNEI. The CDR3 runs 18 residues. The chain's CDR3 is CASRGGLAETRVHNEQFF. The CDR3 nucleotides read TGTGCCAGCAGGGGGGGACTAGCGGAAACTAGAGTCCACAATGAGCAGTTCTTC.

This clonotype has more than one count but fewer than ten. The V and J genes are TRBV20-1 and TRBJ1-5, with 9 bases that match TRBD1. The CDR3 covers 14 residues. CDR1 and CDR2 (germline): DFQATT, SNEGSKA (reference sequence). Germline trimming cut 6 bases from V and 6 bases from J; bases unmatched to any gene: 9. This chain's CDR3 is CSALTGTGLQPQHF. The CDR3 DNA follows: TGCAGTGCCCTGACCGGGACAGGGCTTCAGCCCCAGCATTTT.

This clonotype appeared many times. V gene TRBV15 combines with J gene TRBJ2-6, with D hard to call. Germline V gene lookup returns CDR1 LNHNV and CDR2 YYDKDF (reference sequence). The CDR3 has 12 amino acids. V was shortened by 8 bases and J by 4 bases, with 6 bases between the two germline ends. The CDR3 DNA follows: TGTGCCACCGGGCTGGGGGCCAACGTCCTGACTTTC. Translating gives CATGLGANVLTF.

This clonotype was counted only a few times. The chain is built from TRBV12-3 or TRBV12-4 and TRBJ1-4; tentative D call: TRBD1 (5 bases). V was trimmed by 5 bases and J by 10 bases, leaving 14 bases between them. CDR3 length equals 13 residues. This CDR3 is CASSTLQRGKLFF. CDR3 in DNA: TGTGCCAGCAGTACCCTACAGAGGGGAAAACTGTTTTTT.

This clonotype was seen ten or more times. This rearrangement joins TRBV7-9 to TRBJ1-1, with D tentatively TRBD1 (5 bases). The CDR3 spans 12 residues. Deletions cut 5 bases from V and 10 bases from J, with 14 bases between. Germline assignment: CDR1 SEHNR and CDR2 FQNEAQ (reference sequence). CDR3 residues: CASSPSSGGAFF. CDR3 nucleotides: TGTGCCAGCAGCCCTAGTAGTGGGGGAGCTTTCTTT. The full variable domain, its missing parts supplied by reference TRBV7-9 and TRBJ1-1, is DTGVSQNPRHKITKRGQNVTFRCDPISEHNRLYWYRQTLGQGPEFLTYFQNEAQLEKSRLLSDRFSAERPKGSFSTLEIQRTEQGDSAMYLCASSPSSGGAFFGQGTRLTVV.

The J gene is TRBJ1-2, the V gene TRBV10-3; D gene uncertain. This CDR3 is built from 11 residues. The germline CDR1 and CDR2 sequences are ENHRY and SYGVKD. Trimming removed 0 bases at V and 8 bases at J, with 4 bases between. The chain's CDR3 is CAISESGGYTF. The CDR3 DNA is TGTGCCATCAGTGAGTCTGGGGGCTACACCTTC.